These 9 T cell receptor beta chains share one sample of origin, sequenced in a study of cytomegalovirus exposure and HLA in healthy donors. The PCR was carried out with 60 Vbeta primers and 13 Jbeta primers. This table comes from immunoSEQ multiplex PCR, and its TCRdb copy is limited to in-frame clones, with some not included. The sample records about 200,000 clones, approximately 78% being singletons. The sequencing input was PBMCs. These receptor sequences come from a woman in her 40s in good health and CMV-seronegative.

This clone was seen more than once but under ten times. This sequence joins TRBV5-1 and TRBJ1-2, with D tentatively TRBD1 (5 bases). Germline CDR1 and CDR2: SGHRS and YFSETQ. CDR3 length equals 14 residues. Trimming pared 0 bases from V and 3 bases from J, leaving 9 bases between. CDR3 in amino acids: CASSLAGGDYGYTF. The DNA for the CDR3 is TGCGCCAGCAGCTTGGCGGGAGGGGACTATGGCTACACCTTC.

The rearrangement joins TRBV4-2 to TRBJ2-5; no clear D. The CDR3 is 14 amino acids. V lost 0 bases and J lost 5, with 10 bases in between. Germline loops: CDR1 LGHNA, CDR2 YNFKEQ. The CDR3 nucleotides read TGTGCCAGCAGCCAAGATAACGGAGCGGAGACCCAGTACTTC. Its translation: CASSQDNGAETQYF.

This clone was counted between two and nine times. The chain links TRBV7-9 to TRBJ1-1; unclear D gene. CDR1 and CDR2 from the germline V gene are SEHNR and FQNEAQ (reference sequence). V was shortened by 3 bases and J by 4 bases, with 9 bases between the two germline ends. This CDR3 is built from 13 residues. The CDR3 region is CASSLYAGTEAFF. The CDR3 coding sequence is TGTGCCAGCAGCTTGTATGCGGGCACTGAAGCTTTCTTT.

The V gene is TRBV12-5, the J gene TRBJ2-3, with 11 bases identical to TRBD2. The CDR3 loop spans 16 amino acids. Germline CDR1 is LGHNT and CDR2 is FRNRAP. With V trimmed by 7 bases and J by 1 base, 7 bases remained unmatched. The CDR3 region is CASAKLAGVGTDTQYF. The CDR3 bases are TGTGCTAGTGCCAAACTAGCGGGAGTTGGCACAGATACGCAGTATTTT.

This clone was counted between two and nine times. The chain carries TRBV27 and TRBJ2-2; 7 bases align to TRBD2. V dropped 3 bases and J dropped 5; count of bases not matched to a gene: 18. The V gene's germline CDR1 is MNHEY and CDR2 SMNVEV (reference sequence). The CDR3 sequence is 19 residues long. The CDR3 reads CASSFRGGGWAGRTGELFF. The CDR3, as DNA: TGTGCCAGCAGTTTCCGCGGGGGAGGATGGGCGGGACGGACCGGGGAGCTGTTTTTT.

The V call is TRBV4-1, the J call TRBJ2-3, with 8 positions matching TRBD1. This CDR3 has 17 residues. Germline CDR1 reads MGHRA; CDR2 reads YSYEKL. Trimming cost V 0 bases and J 2 bases; bases outside gene matches: 7. This chain's CDR3 is CASSQDSSGGFTDTQYF. The DNA of the CDR3 is TGCGCCAGCAGCCAAGATTCGTCAGGGGGCTTCACAGATACGCAGTATTTT.

In regard to this clone: Other DNA sequences in the same sample also yield this CDR3. The chain couples TRBV29-1 to TRBJ2-7; 7 bases line up with TRBD1. Trimming removed 7 bases from V and 2 bases from J; junction bases left unmatched: 5. The length of the CDR3 is 12 residues. Per the germline V gene, CDR1 is SQVTM and CDR2 is ANQGSEA. CDR3 amino acids: CSGKRGPYEQYF. In DNA form, the CDR3 reads TGCAGCGGTAAAAGGGGGCCCTACGAGCAGTACTTC.

CDR3 nucleotides: TGTGCCAGCAGTCCCGGACAGGGTCACGGGGAGCTGTTTTTT. It specifies CASSPGQGHGELFF. V usage is TRBV28 and J usage is TRBJ2-2, with 8 bases aligning to TRBD1. The CDR3 has 14 residues. The junction had 6 bases not matched to a gene; V was cut back by 5 bases and J by 7 bases. Per germline, CDR1 MDHEN and CDR2 SYDVKM.

The chain joins TRBV19 to TRBJ2-1; tentative D call: TRBD2 (6 bases). Per the germline V gene, CDR1 is LNHDA and CDR2 is SQIVND (reference sequence). Between the trimmed V and J ends, which lost 5 bases and 8 bases, there was a span of 16 bases. The CDR3 is 14 residues long. CDR3 protein: CASSGGSPGDEQFF. As DNA, the CDR3 is TGTGCCAGTAGTGGGGGGTCCCCTGGCGATGAGCAGTTCTTC.